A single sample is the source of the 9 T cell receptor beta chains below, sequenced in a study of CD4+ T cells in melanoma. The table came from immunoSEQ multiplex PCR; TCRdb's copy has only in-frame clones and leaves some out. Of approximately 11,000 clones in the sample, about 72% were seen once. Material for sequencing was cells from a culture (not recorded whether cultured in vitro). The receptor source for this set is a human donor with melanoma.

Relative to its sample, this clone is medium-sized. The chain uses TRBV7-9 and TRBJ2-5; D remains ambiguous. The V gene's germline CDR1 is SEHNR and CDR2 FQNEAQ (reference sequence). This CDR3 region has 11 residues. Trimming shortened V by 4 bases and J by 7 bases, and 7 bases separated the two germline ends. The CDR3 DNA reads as TGTGCCAGCAGCTCCTCCGCGACCCAGTACTTC. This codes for CASSSSATQYF.

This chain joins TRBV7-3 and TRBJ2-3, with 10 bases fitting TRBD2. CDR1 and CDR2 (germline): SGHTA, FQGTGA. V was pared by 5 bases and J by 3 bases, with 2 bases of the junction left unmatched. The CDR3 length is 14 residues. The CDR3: CASSQGLATDTQYF. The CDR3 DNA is TGTGCCAGCAGCCAGGGACTAGCGACAGATACGCAGTATTTT.

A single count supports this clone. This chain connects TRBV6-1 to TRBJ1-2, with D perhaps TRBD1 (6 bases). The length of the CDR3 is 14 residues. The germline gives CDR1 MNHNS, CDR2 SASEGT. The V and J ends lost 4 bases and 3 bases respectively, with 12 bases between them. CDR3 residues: CASSVGGAYYGYTF. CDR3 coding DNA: TGTGCCAGCAGTGTGGGGGGCGCTTACTATGGCTACACCTTC.

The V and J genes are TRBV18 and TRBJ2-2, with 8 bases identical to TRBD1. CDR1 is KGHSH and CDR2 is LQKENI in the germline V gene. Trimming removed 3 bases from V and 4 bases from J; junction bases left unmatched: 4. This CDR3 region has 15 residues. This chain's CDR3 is CASSPDRGSTGELFF. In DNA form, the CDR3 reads TGTGCCAGCTCACCCGACAGGGGAAGCACCGGGGAGCTGTTTTTT. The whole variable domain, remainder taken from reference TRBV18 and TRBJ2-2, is NAGVMQNPRHLVRRRGQEARLRCSPMKGHSHVYWYRQLPEEGLKFMVYLQKENIIDESGMPKERFSAEFPKEGPSILRIQQVVRGDSAAYFCASSPDRGSTGELFFGEGSRLTVL.

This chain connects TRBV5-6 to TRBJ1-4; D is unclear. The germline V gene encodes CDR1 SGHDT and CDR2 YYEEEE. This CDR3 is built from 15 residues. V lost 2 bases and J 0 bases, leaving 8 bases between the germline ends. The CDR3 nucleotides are TGTGCCAGCAGCTTCGGGGATTCAACTAATGAAAAACTGTTTTTT. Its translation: CASSFGDSTNEKLFF. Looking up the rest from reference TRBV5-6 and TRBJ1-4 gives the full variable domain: DAGVTQSPTHLIKTRGQQVTLRCSPKSGHDTVSWYQQALGQGPQFIFQYYEEEERQRGNFPDRFSGHQFPNYSSELNVNALLLGDSALYLCASSFGDSTNEKLFFGSGTQLSVL.

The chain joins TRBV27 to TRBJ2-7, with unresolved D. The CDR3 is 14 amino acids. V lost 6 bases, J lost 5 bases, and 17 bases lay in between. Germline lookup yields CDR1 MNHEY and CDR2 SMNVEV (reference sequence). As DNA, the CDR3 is TGTGCCAGCAGAGTTATAGGGTCTCTCCACGAGCAGTACTTC. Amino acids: CASRVIGSLHEQYF.

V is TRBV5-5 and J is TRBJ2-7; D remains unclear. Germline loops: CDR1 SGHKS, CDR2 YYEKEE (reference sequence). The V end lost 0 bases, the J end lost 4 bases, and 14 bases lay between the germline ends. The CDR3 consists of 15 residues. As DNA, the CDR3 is TGTGCCAGCAGCTTGGACCGGATTATCGGTTACGAGCAGTACTTC. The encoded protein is CASSLDRIIGYEQYF.

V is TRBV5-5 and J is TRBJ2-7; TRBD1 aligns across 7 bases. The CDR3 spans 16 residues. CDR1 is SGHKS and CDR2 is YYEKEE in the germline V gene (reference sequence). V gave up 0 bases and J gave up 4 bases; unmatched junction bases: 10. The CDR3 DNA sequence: TGTGCCAGCAGCTTGGTGTCGGCAGGGGGTTGGTACGAGCAGTACTTC. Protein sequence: CASSLVSAGGWYEQYF. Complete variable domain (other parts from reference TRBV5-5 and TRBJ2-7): DAGVTQSPTHLIKTRGQQVTLRCSPISGHKSVSWYQQVLGQGPQFIFQYYEKEERGRGNFPDRFSARQFPNYSSELNVNALLLGDSALYLCASSLVSAGGWYEQYFGPGTRLTVT.

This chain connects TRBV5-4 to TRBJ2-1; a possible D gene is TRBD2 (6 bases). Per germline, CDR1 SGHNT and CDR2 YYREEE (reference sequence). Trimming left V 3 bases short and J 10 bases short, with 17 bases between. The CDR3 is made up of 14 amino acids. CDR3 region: CASSSTGGAREQFF. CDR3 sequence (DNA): TGTGCCAGCAGCTCGACTGGCGGGGCTAGGGAGCAGTTCTTC.